Sequencing of this T cell receptor beta chain was carried out in a study of PD-1 blockade in mismatch repair-deficient tumors. Study-level information: Enrolled about 2012-2017, patients had progressing, pretreated mismatch repair-deficient cancers of around 12 types. Study observations and caveats: Tumor-resident clones, often undetectable pretreatment in blood, expanded then contracted after pembrolizumab.

V shed 5 bases and J shed 3 bases, with 10 bases lying between them. The CDR3 extends over 13 amino acids. CDR1 is MNHEY, CDR2 SVGAGI, per germline. Profiled with immunoSEQ multiplex PCR; TCRdb holds only in-frame clones, not every one. The table records around 120,000 clones, about 88% of them present only once. This clone occurred once. The target antigen is unknown. Mismatch repair deficiency was confirmed in all patients, by PCR or immunohistochemistry. TCR sequencing covered a few patients who responded to pembrolizumab. The gene calls are TRBV6-5 and TRBJ1-1, with D perhaps matching TRBD1 (5 bases). The starting material was peripheral blood, obtained roughly 70 weeks after starting pembrolizumab. This sequence was found in an adult with mismatch repair-deficient cancer. In nucleotides, the CDR3 is TGTGCCAGCAGTAATCAGGGTTACACTGAAGCTTTCTTT. It codes for CASSNQGYTEAFF.